This T cell receptor beta chain was identified in a study of CD8+CD57+ T cells in acquired aplastic anemia. Study context: Sorted CD4+ and CD8+ cells yielded roughly 3.4 ug of DNA on average. Regarding the study as a whole: Patients were compared with controls for CD8+ Simpson's diversity, and no significant difference emerged. Between patients and controls, some 31 CD8+ CDR3 sequences were found in common.

Germline V gene sequence: CDR1 KGHDR, CDR2 SFDVKD. The CDR3 runs 13 residues. V dropped 6 bases and J dropped 5 bases, with 12 bases sitting between them. In the case of this clonotype: Its cognate antigen is unknown.

Patients chosen for sequencing had shown CD8+CD57+ cell expansion by flow cytometry. Every patient presented with severe acquired aplastic anemia. Researchers used genomic DNA as the template to profile TCR beta VDJ and CDR3. One entry per CDR3 protein, called by TCRdb with MiXCR from the reads. The data hold around 200,000 distinct CDR3 sequences, with about half observed a single time. This sequence originates from a human donor with aplastic anemia. Material for sequencing was sorted CD4+, CD8+, or CD8+CD57+ T cells (not recorded which) from PBMCs. The chain recombines TRBV24-1 with TRBJ2-5; no reliable D call. In DNA, the CDR3 is TGTGCCACCAGTAAGGATCGCCAGGAGACCCAGTACTTC. This encodes CATSKDRQETQYF.